This T cell receptor (beta chain) comes out of a study of blood T cell repertoires in COVID-19 (TCRdb year 2020). Background for the entire study: Collaborator samples came from the United States, Italy and Spain and covered acute and convalescent phases of COVID-19. The material from the prospective study consisted of cDNA or gDNA derived from T cells, B-cell-depleted T cells, or PBMCs. Deeply sampled blood TCRbeta repertoires from subjects exposed to, actively infected with, or recovered from COVID-19 were included in the dataset. The repertoires were released in a freely available public database intended as a resource for research on the immune response to SARS-CoV-2. The samples were drawn from the first 160 participants of the ongoing ImmuneRACE study and from about 1,200 subjects provided by 6 global collaborators. A de-identified subject ID, COVID-19 status, age in years and sex were almost always included in the sample metadata. Where HLA class I and class II types were available, the types were taken from metadata supplied by the sample provider, not from assay-based typing.

The CDR1 and CDR2 encoded by the germline V gene are SGDLS and YYNGEE. Measured from the cysteine to the phenylalanine, the CDR3 is 14 residues long. Only CDR3 DNA is held: 42 bases, read in frame from base 1. Unmatched junction bases come to 3, with V trimmed by 3 bases and J by 6 bases. A second Seattle source provided samples from volunteer blood donors who had recovered from COVID-19. The collaborating institutions used their own protocols to collect whole blood in K2EDTA tubes. Collaborator samples were shipped for TCRbeta analysis as frozen whole blood, isolated PBMCs, or DNA extracted from either sample type. Overall study outcomes, separate from this receptor: The quantity of clinical and demographic metadata differed by source and by participant and was supplied without curation.

Turning to this clone: What antigen it recognizes has not been identified. No clone much larger than this one lies a single base away; base qualities are absent. Within the sample, other DNA sequences also encode this same CDR3.

TCRbeta CDR3 regions were amplified from genomic DNA using the immunoSEQ Assay, a bias-controlled multiplex PCR. Under the source paper's analysis protocol: The number of nucleated cells in each sample was estimated by amplification of reference gene primers within the assay. Sequence reads were collapsed and filtered to measure the absolute abundance of every unique TCRbeta CDR3 rearrangement. For each sample, productive Simpson clonality was calculated as the square root of Simpson's diversity index across productive rearrangements. TCRdb took over this immuneACCESS table, retaining in-frame rearrangements with V and J assigned. Such tables are incomplete; in checked studies, under half of the missing clones stem from an unresolved V gene, and the remainder is unexplained. D and trimming come from the DNA, and the V and J calls and clone size come from that table. Here the sample has some 230,000 clones; under 90% occur a single time. Roughly 4.6% of the sample lies in the top ten.

This clonotype was sampled from a woman aged 55-70 years who had recovered from COVID-19. This receptor chain uses TRBV9 and TRBJ1-6, with 7 bases aligning to TRBD1. The sequencing input was peripheral blood. The DNA sequence reads TGTGCCAGCAGCGCTCAGGGGGGTAATTCACCCCTCCACTTT. This yields the protein CASSAQGGNSPLHF.